Detailed here is one T cell receptor (beta chain). The data were obtained in a study of blood T cell repertoires in COVID-19. Trimming stripped 2 bases from V and 6 bases from J, with 16 bases between. The CDR3 sequence is 15 residues long. CDR1 ENHRY and CDR2 SYGVKD come from the germline V gene. Libraries were prepared by immunoSEQ multiplex PCR; TCRdb keeps only in-frame clonotypes and omits some of them. In the table there are around 120,000 clones, more than 75% of which are singletons. The sequenced sample was peripheral blood. The chain combines TRBV10-3 with TRBJ1-1; perhaps TRBD1 as D (5 bases). The TCR sequence derives from a woman in her sixties or seventies with acute or convalescent COVID-19. The DNA for the CDR3 is TGTGCCATCAGTGAGAGTCAGGGTATTACTGCTGAAGCTTTCTTT. This encodes CAISESQGITAEAFF.